A selection of T cell receptor beta chains follows, all from one sample in a study of control samples from healthy donors and cancer patients. The data were produced by immunoSEQ multiplex PCR, yet TCRdb's version contains in-frame clones alone and is incomplete. Seen here are approximately 170,000 clones, about 94% observed once, and the top ten hold over 3.5%. The sample consisted of blood. Receptors were obtained from a woman aged 55-75 years in good health. Each CDR3 is given with its conserved first and last residue. Fields, in order: J gene, V gene, clone size, D gene, CDR3 DNA, CDR3 protein. D genes are given only for firm matches. Part of the rows lack a size; the others show once, few, many or a class for expanded clones.

J gene: TRBJ2-1; V gene: TRBV10-3; clone size: -; D gene: TRBD2; CDR3 DNA: TGTGCCATAGGGACTAGCGGGGGGGGAAGGGGGAATGAGCAGTTCTTC; CDR3 protein: CAIGTSGGGRGNEQFF
J gene: TRBJ2-2; V gene: TRBV27; clone size: -; D gene: -; CDR3 DNA: TGTGCCAGCAGTTTAATACCCGGGGAGCTGTTTTTT; CDR3 protein: CASSLIPGELFF
J gene: TRBJ1-5; V gene: TRBV7-2; clone size: -; D gene: TRBD1; CDR3 DNA: TGTGCCAGCAGCTTAGTGCACAGGGGAGGACAGCCCCAGCATTTT; CDR3 protein: CASSLVHRGGQPQHF
J gene: TRBJ1-5; V gene: TRBV19; clone size: -; D gene: TRBD1; CDR3 DNA: TGTGCCAGTAGTCAGACAGGGGGACACCATCAGCCCCAGCATTTT; CDR3 protein: CASSQTGGHHQPQHF
J gene: TRBJ2-1; V gene: TRBV5-1; clone size: -; D gene: TRBD2; CDR3 DNA: TGCGCCAGCAGTTATAGCGGGGCACGCTCCTACAATGAGCAGTTCTTC; CDR3 protein: CASSYSGARSYNEQFF
J gene: TRBJ1-1; V gene: TRBV25-1; clone size: -; D gene: -; CDR3 DNA: TGTGCCAGCGAGAGAAACACTGAAGCTTTCTTT; CDR3 protein: CASERNTEAFF
J gene: TRBJ1-2; V gene: TRBV6-2/TRBV6-3; clone size: -; D gene: -; CDR3 DNA: TGTGCCAGCAGTTACTCGATGTCCTTAAACTATGGCTACACCTTC; CDR3 protein: CASSYSMSLNYGYTF
J gene: TRBJ2-3; V gene: TRBV5-1; clone size: -; D gene: -; CDR3 DNA: TGCGCCAGCAGCGCCCTCCGGGAGCAACACGACCCAGATACGCAGTATTTT; CDR3 protein: CASSALREQHDPDTQYF
J gene: TRBJ2-5; V gene: TRBV30; clone size: -; D gene: -; CDR3 DNA: TGTGCCTGGAGTGCGAAAGAAGAGACCCAGTACTTC; CDR3 protein: CAWSAKEETQYF
J gene: TRBJ1-4; V gene: TRBV19; clone size: -; D gene: -; CDR3 DNA: TGTGCCAGTACCGCTCTAGGGGCGGTAGCTAATGAAAAACTGTTTTTT; CDR3 protein: CASTALGAVANEKLFF
J gene: TRBJ1-1; V gene: TRBV11-2; clone size: -; D gene: TRBD1; CDR3 DNA: TGTGCCAGCAGCCCTGGGGACAGGGGAGAAGGTGAAGCTTTCTTT; CDR3 protein: CASSPGDRGEGEAFF
J gene: TRBJ1-1; V gene: TRBV20-1; clone size: -; D gene: -; CDR3 DNA: TGCAGTGCTAGAGAAGGGTTTGAAGCTTTCTTT; CDR3 protein: CSAREGFEAFF
J gene: TRBJ1-1; V gene: TRBV5-4; clone size: -; D gene: -; CDR3 DNA: TGTGCCAGCAGCTTGGAAGGGGGCACTGAAGCTTTCTTT; CDR3 protein: CASSLEGGTEAFF
J gene: TRBJ1-5; V gene: TRBV19; clone size: -; D gene: -; CDR3 DNA: TGTGCCAGTAGTATAGTGGGGGTGGCGGGGGACCAGCCCCAGCATTTT; CDR3 protein: CASSIVGVAGDQPQHF
J gene: TRBJ2-5; V gene: TRBV5-1; clone size: -; D gene: -; CDR3 DNA: TGCGCCAGCAGCTTAAGGGGGTCCTATCAAGAGACCCAGTACTTC; CDR3 protein: CASSLRGSYQETQYF
J gene: TRBJ1-5; V gene: TRBV30; clone size: -; D gene: -; CDR3 DNA: TGTGCCGGGGGGCAGGGACACAATCAGCCCCAGCATTTT; CDR3 protein: CAGGQGHNQPQHF
J gene: TRBJ1-1; V gene: TRBV7-2; clone size: -; D gene: TRBD1; CDR3 DNA: TGTGCCAGCAGCTACTCCGGGACAGGGGGCGCAAGGTCTGAAGCTTTCTTT; CDR3 protein: CASSYSGTGGARSEAFF
J gene: TRBJ1-2; V gene: TRBV15; clone size: -; D gene: -; CDR3 DNA: TGTGCCACCAGCAGAGGCGGGAACTATGGCTACACCTTC; CDR3 protein: CATSRGGNYGYTF
J gene: TRBJ2-6; V gene: TRBV4-3; clone size: -; D gene: -; CDR3 DNA: TGCGCCAGCAGCCAAGAAGACTCTGGGGCCAACGTCCTGACTTTC; CDR3 protein: CASSQEDSGANVLTF
J gene: TRBJ1-5; V gene: TRBV7-8; clone size: -; D gene: -; CDR3 DNA: TGTGCCAGCAGCTTCATGGGGGATCAGCCCCAGCATTTT; CDR3 protein: CASSFMGDQPQHF
J gene: TRBJ1-6; V gene: TRBV6-2/TRBV6-3; clone size: -; D gene: -; CDR3 DNA: TGTGCCAGCAGTCCGGGACTCAGCTCCTATAATTCACCCCTCCACTTT; CDR3 protein: CASSPGLSSYNSPLHF
J gene: TRBJ1-4; V gene: TRBV18; clone size: -; D gene: -; CDR3 DNA: TGTGCCAGCTCACCAGCCGCATTGACGGCGGTTGGAGAAAAACTGTTTTTT; CDR3 protein: CASSPAALTAVGEKLFF
J gene: TRBJ1-1; V gene: TRBV11-3; clone size: -; D gene: -; CDR3 DNA: TGTGCCAGCAGCCCCGGGTCACCTTCGGGGACTGAAGCTTTCTTT; CDR3 protein: CASSPGSPSGTEAFF
J gene: TRBJ1-5; V gene: TRBV3-1/TRBV3-2; clone size: -; D gene: -; CDR3 DNA: TGTGCCAGCAGCCAAGAGACGCCGGGGCTTTGCAATCAGCCCCAGCATTTT; CDR3 protein: CASSQETPGLCNQPQHF
J gene: TRBJ1-2; V gene: TRBV4-2; clone size: -; D gene: TRBD1; CDR3 DNA: TGTGCCAGCAGCCAAACGACAGGGGTGGATGGCTACACCTTC; CDR3 protein: CASSQTTGVDGYTF
J gene: TRBJ2-1; V gene: TRBV28; clone size: -; D gene: -; CDR3 DNA: TGTGCCAGCAGTTCTCCCCAACTTGTCAGGGGCTCCTACAATGAGCAGTTCTTC; CDR3 protein: CASSSPQLVRGSYNEQFF
J gene: TRBJ1-2; V gene: TRBV5-4; clone size: -; D gene: -; CDR3 DNA: TGTGCCAGCAGCTTGGCTACTTCCCCCATCCTAGCCTATGGCTACACCTTC; CDR3 protein: CASSLATSPILAYGYTF
J gene: TRBJ2-2; V gene: TRBV7-2; clone size: -; D gene: -; CDR3 DNA: TGTGCCAGCAGCTTAACAGGGCAAATTACCGGGGAGCTGTTTTTT; CDR3 protein: CASSLTGQITGELFF
J gene: TRBJ1-5; V gene: TRBV27; clone size: -; D gene: TRBD1; CDR3 DNA: TGTGCCAGCAGCCGTAAAATGGACAGGAGCTATCAGCCCCAGCATTTT; CDR3 protein: CASSRKMDRSYQPQHF
J gene: TRBJ1-3; V gene: TRBV29-1; clone size: few; D gene: -; CDR3 DNA: TGCAGCGTTGACTCGATAGGGAAGAAAGACTCTGGAAACACCATATATTTT; CDR3 protein: CSVDSIGKKDSGNTIYF
J gene: TRBJ1-5; V gene: TRBV19; clone size: -; D gene: -; CDR3 DNA: TGTGCCAGTAGTATAGGGTCAGGGTCCAGTCAGCCCCAGCATTTT; CDR3 protein: CASSIGSGSSQPQHF
J gene: TRBJ1-2; V gene: TRBV12-5; clone size: few; D gene: TRBD1; CDR3 DNA: TGTGCTAGTGGTTCCGAGGGACAGGTTTATGGCTACACCTTC; CDR3 protein: CASGSEGQVYGYTF
J gene: TRBJ1-1; V gene: TRBV5-4; clone size: -; D gene: -; CDR3 DNA: TGTGCCAGCAGCTTGGATATCCGGGGGAACACTGAAGCTTTCTTT; CDR3 protein: CASSLDIRGNTEAFF